Listed below are T cell receptor beta chains from one sample, sequenced in a study of blood T cell repertoires in COVID-19. The table came from immunoSEQ multiplex PCR; TCRdb's copy has only in-frame clones and leaves some out. The sample includes roughly 48,000 clones, roughly 83% of them seen just once. Sequences were obtained from peripheral blood. The source is a man aged 65-85 years with acute or convalescent COVID-19. Both conserved end residues are part of each CDR3. The D gene is left open where the match is weak. The size field is filled for only some rows; it gives once, few, many or a size class.

d_call j_call v_call cdr3_length clone_size cdr3_nt cdr3_aa
- TRBJ1-2 TRBV2 13 - TGTGCCAGCAGTGAGCCCTGGTCGGGGGGCTACACCTTC CASSEPWSGGYTF
TRBD1 TRBJ1-4 TRBV25-1 14 - TGTGCCAGCAGTCCAGGGGGATCTAATGAAAAACTGTTTTTT CASSPGGSNEKLFF
- TRBJ2-1 TRBV11-2 13 - TGTGCCAGCAGCTTAAATATAGTTAATGAGCAGTTCTTC CASSLNIVNEQFF
- TRBJ1-1 TRBV10-3 12 - TGTGCCATCACTGGTCTCGGTACTGAAGCTTTCTTT CAITGLGTEAFF
TRBD1 TRBJ2-3 TRBV4-1 14 once TGCGCCAGCAGTTTGGACAGGGGTACAGATACGCAGTATTTT CASSLDRGTDTQYF
- TRBJ1-2 TRBV28 13 - TGTGCCAGCAGTTTCGCAGATAACTATGGCTACACCTTC CASSFADNYGYTF
- TRBJ1-3 TRBV6-5 13 - TGTGCCAGCAGTACCGACACAGGAAACACCATATATTTT CASSTDTGNTIYF
TRBD1 TRBJ2-3 TRBV27 14 - TGTGCCAGCAGCCCGGACAGGGCCACAGATACGCAGTATTTT CASSPDRATDTQYF
- TRBJ1-1 TRBV25-1 14 - TGTGCCAGCTTGAGCCTGGAGGGAAACACTGAAGCTTTCTTT CASLSLEGNTEAFF
TRBD1 TRBJ1-1 TRBV19 16 few TGTGCCAGTAGTATGGCCCAGGGGGCCGGGAACACTGAAGCTTTCTTT CASSMAQGAGNTEAFF
- TRBJ2-1 TRBV18 14 - TGTGCCAGCTCACCCGCCTCAGGAACCCATGAGCAGTTCTTC CASSPASGTHEQFF
- TRBJ2-3 TRBV5-1 17 few TGCGCCAGCAGTATGTTCGGGAGCGGGCCTGCATCGGATACGCAGTATTTT CASSMFGSGPASDTQYF
- TRBJ1-3 TRBV9 16 - TGTGCCAGCAGCGTAGTCGGGAGAAGCTCTGGAAACACCATATATTTT CASSVVGRSSGNTIYF
TRBD2 TRBJ2-3 TRBV11-2 19 - TGTGCCAGCAGCTTAGACCTTGGACTAGCGGGGGGGCCTTCGGGTACGCAGTATTTT CASSLDLGLAGGPSGTQYF
TRBD2 TRBJ2-1 TRBV14 15 - TGTGCCAGCAGCCTAAGGACTAGCAGGAATCCTGAGCAGTTCTTC CASSLRTSRNPEQFF
TRBD1 TRBJ1-5 TRBV6-2/TRBV6-3 17 - TGTGCCAGCAGTTACGGGACAGGGGGTTTTTGGAATCAGCCCCAGCATTTT CASSYGTGGFWNQPQHF